What follows are 7 T cell receptor beta chains derived from one specimen sequenced in a study of blood T cell repertoires in COVID-19. Clones were sequenced by immunoSEQ multiplex PCR, and TCRdb holds only the in-frame ones, with some missing. The sample lists 200,000 to 300,000 clones; about 90% were seen once. Sequencing input: peripheral blood. These receptors were obtained from a man in his 60s with acute or convalescent COVID-19.

J is TRBJ2-3 and V is TRBV25-1, with TRBD1 identical over 9 bases. Per the germline V gene, CDR1 is MGHDK and CDR2 is SYGVNS. CDR3 size: 17 residues. Trimming removed 2 bases from V and 1 base from J; junction bases left unmatched: 7. DNA for the CDR3: TGTGCCAGCAGTGAACCTCGGGACAGGGTTGGCACAGATACGCAGTATTTT. It encodes CASSEPRDRVGTDTQYF.

This clone was seen a handful of times. CDR3 sequence (DNA): TGTGCCAGCAGCAGGACTAGGCCCAACGGGGAGCTGTTTTTT. Residues: CASSRTRPNGELFF. The chain employs TRBV7-2 and TRBJ2-2; 7 nucleotides match TRBD2. The V segment lost 5 bases and the J segment 7 bases; nucleotides outside the gene matches: 7. Germline assignment: CDR1 SGHTA and CDR2 FQGNSA. This CDR3 spans 14 amino acids.

The V and J genes are TRBV28 and TRBJ2-7, with 8 bases aligning to TRBD2. CDR3 length: 14 residues. J was trimmed by 7 bases and V by 7 bases; bases with no gene match: 12. Germline V gene sequence: CDR1 MDHEN, CDR2 SYDVKM. The CDR3 protein is CASTSREGRGEQYF. CDR3 in DNA: TGTGCCAGCACCTCCCGGGAGGGGCGAGGGGAGCAGTACTTC.

The V call is TRBV3-1 (or the pseudogene TRBV3-2), the J call TRBJ2-7, with 12 positions matching TRBD1. Germline V CDR1 and CDR2: LGHDT, YNNKEL (reference sequence). The CDR3 extends over 14 amino acids. V was pared by 6 bases and J by 6 bases, with 6 bases of the junction left unmatched. CDR3 bases: TGTGCCAGCAGAGCCGGGACAGGGGGCGGCGAGCAGTACTTC. Amino acid sequence: CASRAGTGGGEQYF.

The chain joins TRBV27 to TRBJ2-7; unclear D gene. V gave up 0 bases and J gave up 5 bases, with 11 bases separating them. The CDR3 runs to 14 residues. Germline assignment: CDR1 MNHEY and CDR2 SMNVEV (reference sequence). CDR3 bases: TGTGCCAGCAGTTTATCGGTAGTCCCCCACGAGCAGTACTTC. It is translated as CASSLSVVPHEQYF.

The chain recombines TRBV28 with TRBJ2-1, with D maybe TRBD2 (6 bases). The CDR3 consists of 15 residues. The V end lost 5 bases, the J end lost 4 bases, and 15 bases lay between the germline ends. The germline gives CDR1 MDHEN, CDR2 SYDVKM. The DNA of the CDR3 is TGTGCCAGCAGTCCGTTGGCGGGGCCTTACAATGAGCAGTTCTTC. Translating gives CASSPLAGPYNEQFF.

V is TRBV5-5 and J is TRBJ1-4, with 7 nucleotides matching TRBD1. The CDR3 has 14 amino acids. CDR1 is SGHKS and CDR2 is YYEKEE in the germline V gene (reference sequence). Trimming took 3 bases from V and 7 from J; bases not matched to a gene: 6. The CDR3 here is CASSSMTGSEKLFF. CDR3 DNA: TGTGCCAGCAGCTCCATGACAGGGAGTGAAAAACTGTTTTTT.